The 12 T cell receptor beta chains below all came from one sample that was sequenced in a study of T cell responses to AZD1222 COVID-19 vaccine. Assay used: immunoSEQ multiplex PCR; TCRdb lists only in-frame clones, some missing. The sample lists around 150,000 clones; 80% to 95% were seen once. Material: peripheral blood, obtained 28 days after the second AZD1222 dose. The origin of the receptors is an adult who received the AZD1222 COVID-19 vaccine.

The V call is TRBV9, the J call TRBJ2-2; possible D gene TRBD2, 5 bases. Per germline, CDR1 SGDLS and CDR2 YYNGEE. The CDR3 length is 16 residues. V lost 0 bases to trimming and J lost 10 bases, with 19 bases between them. CDR3 protein: CASSVAAPTTGKELFF. Here the CDR3 DNA reads TGTGCCAGCAGCGTAGCCGCCCCCACCACGGGAAAGGAGCTGTTTTTT.

The chain couples TRBV5-8 to TRBJ1-5, with D possibly being TRBD1 (6 bases). Germline CDR1 and CDR2: SGHTS and YDEGEE. V shed 4 bases and J shed 9 bases, with 14 bases lying between them. The CDR3 loop spans 13 amino acids. The CDR3 region has the DNA TGTGCCAGCAGCGATACAGGGTGGAGGCCCCAGCATTTT. Translated: CASSDTGWRPQHF.

This clone was recorded only once. CDR3 loop: CASSLARGEQYF. CDR3 coding DNA: TGTGCCAGCAGTTTAGCCCGGGGGGAGCAGTACTTC. The V and J genes are TRBV12-3 or TRBV12-4 and TRBJ2-7, with D perhaps matching TRBD2 (6 bases). Trimming removed 0 bases at V and 7 bases at J, with 7 bases between. This CDR3 comprises 12 residues.

V usage is TRBV27 and J usage is TRBJ1-3; 7 positions match TRBD1. The germline V gene encodes CDR1 MNHEY and CDR2 SMNVEV (reference sequence). The CDR3 is 13 residues long. J was trimmed by 4 bases and V by 8 bases; bases with no gene match: 5. CDR3 nucleotides: TGTGCCAGCCAAAGGACAGGAGGAAACACCATATATTTT. Its protein is CASQRTGGNTIYF.

The chain recombines TRBV6-5 with TRBJ1-2, with D maybe TRBD1 (6 bases). The CDR3 loop spans 13 amino acids. Trimming cost V 6 bases and J 5 bases, with 13 bases left between them. The germline gives CDR1 MNHEY, CDR2 SVGAGI. CDR3 protein: CASSHREEYGYTF. Here the CDR3 DNA reads TGTGCCAGCAGCCACAGGGAAGAATATGGCTACACCTTC.

The chain joins TRBV4-1 to TRBJ2-7; D gene ambiguous. Germline loops: CDR1 MGHRA, CDR2 YSYEKL. The CDR3 is made up of 15 amino acids. V lost 2 bases and J lost 0, with 11 bases in between. CDR3 amino acids: CASSQPARSSYEQYF. As DNA, the CDR3 is TGCGCCAGCAGCCAACCAGCCCGCAGCTCCTACGAGCAGTACTTC.

The CDR3 DNA reads TGTGCCAGCAGCCAAGCCGCGGCCAGCTCCTATGGCTACACCTTC. This sequence encodes CASSQAAASSYGYTF. The rearrangement joins TRBV3-1 (or the pseudogene TRBV3-2) to TRBJ1-2; D is unresolved. This CDR3 has 15 residues. V shed 1 base and J shed 4 bases, with 13 bases lying between them. Germline values: CDR1 LGHDT, CDR2 YNNKEL (reference sequence).

The chain couples TRBV9 to TRBJ2-5; D possibly matches TRBD1 or TRBD2 (5 bases each). The CDR3 runs to 18 residues. The V end was cut by 2 bases, the J end by 2 bases, with 22 bases between. CDR1 is SGDLS and CDR2 is YYNGEE in the germline V gene. The chain's CDR3 is CASSVLSTGTATQETQYF. The DNA for the CDR3 is TGTGCCAGCAGCGTCCTTTCTACCGGGACGGCAACGCAAGAGACCCAGTACTTC.

The chain is built from TRBV15 and TRBJ1-2; no firm D call. The CDR3 length is 14 residues. Trimming took off 4 bases at V and 0 bases at J, with 9 bases between the two ends. Germline V lookup: CDR1 LNHNV, CDR2 YYDKDF (reference sequence). CDR3 nucleotide sequence: TGTGCCACCAGCAATGGAGGGACTAACTATGGCTACACCTTC. Translated, it gives CATSNGGTNYGYTF.

In its sample, this clone was seen once. The chain joins TRBV27 to TRBJ1-1; possible D gene TRBD1, 6 bases. The germline V gene has CDR1 MNHEY and CDR2 SMNVEV (reference sequence). Trimming removed 6 bases at V and 1 base at J, with 12 bases between. The CDR3 is made up of 14 amino acids. The DNA of the CDR3 is TGTGCCAGCAGAATGGTAGGGGGGAACACTGAAGCTTTCTTT. Amino acid sequence: CASRMVGGNTEAFF.

In its sample, this clone was seen once. The chain uses TRBV6-5 and TRBJ1-6, with D tentatively TRBD1 (5 bases). The CDR3 runs to 14 residues. CDR1 and CDR2 from the germline V gene are MNHEY and SVGAGI. V lost 6 bases, J lost 7 bases, and 13 bases lay in between. CDR3 amino acids: CASRQTGGNSPLHF. Written as DNA, the CDR3 is TGTGCCAGCAGACAGACGGGGGGAAATTCACCCCTCCACTTT.

The chain combines TRBV30 with TRBJ1-1; D possibly corresponds to TRBD1 (6 bases). The V end lost 1 base, the J end lost 4 bases, and 10 bases lay between the germline ends. Germline V gene sequence: CDR1 GTSNPN, CDR2 SVGIG (reference sequence). The CDR3 contains 13 residues. The CDR3 nucleotides are TGTGCCTGGAGTGGAGGGGGAGGCACTGAAGCTTTCTTT. Residues: CAWSGGGGTEAFF.